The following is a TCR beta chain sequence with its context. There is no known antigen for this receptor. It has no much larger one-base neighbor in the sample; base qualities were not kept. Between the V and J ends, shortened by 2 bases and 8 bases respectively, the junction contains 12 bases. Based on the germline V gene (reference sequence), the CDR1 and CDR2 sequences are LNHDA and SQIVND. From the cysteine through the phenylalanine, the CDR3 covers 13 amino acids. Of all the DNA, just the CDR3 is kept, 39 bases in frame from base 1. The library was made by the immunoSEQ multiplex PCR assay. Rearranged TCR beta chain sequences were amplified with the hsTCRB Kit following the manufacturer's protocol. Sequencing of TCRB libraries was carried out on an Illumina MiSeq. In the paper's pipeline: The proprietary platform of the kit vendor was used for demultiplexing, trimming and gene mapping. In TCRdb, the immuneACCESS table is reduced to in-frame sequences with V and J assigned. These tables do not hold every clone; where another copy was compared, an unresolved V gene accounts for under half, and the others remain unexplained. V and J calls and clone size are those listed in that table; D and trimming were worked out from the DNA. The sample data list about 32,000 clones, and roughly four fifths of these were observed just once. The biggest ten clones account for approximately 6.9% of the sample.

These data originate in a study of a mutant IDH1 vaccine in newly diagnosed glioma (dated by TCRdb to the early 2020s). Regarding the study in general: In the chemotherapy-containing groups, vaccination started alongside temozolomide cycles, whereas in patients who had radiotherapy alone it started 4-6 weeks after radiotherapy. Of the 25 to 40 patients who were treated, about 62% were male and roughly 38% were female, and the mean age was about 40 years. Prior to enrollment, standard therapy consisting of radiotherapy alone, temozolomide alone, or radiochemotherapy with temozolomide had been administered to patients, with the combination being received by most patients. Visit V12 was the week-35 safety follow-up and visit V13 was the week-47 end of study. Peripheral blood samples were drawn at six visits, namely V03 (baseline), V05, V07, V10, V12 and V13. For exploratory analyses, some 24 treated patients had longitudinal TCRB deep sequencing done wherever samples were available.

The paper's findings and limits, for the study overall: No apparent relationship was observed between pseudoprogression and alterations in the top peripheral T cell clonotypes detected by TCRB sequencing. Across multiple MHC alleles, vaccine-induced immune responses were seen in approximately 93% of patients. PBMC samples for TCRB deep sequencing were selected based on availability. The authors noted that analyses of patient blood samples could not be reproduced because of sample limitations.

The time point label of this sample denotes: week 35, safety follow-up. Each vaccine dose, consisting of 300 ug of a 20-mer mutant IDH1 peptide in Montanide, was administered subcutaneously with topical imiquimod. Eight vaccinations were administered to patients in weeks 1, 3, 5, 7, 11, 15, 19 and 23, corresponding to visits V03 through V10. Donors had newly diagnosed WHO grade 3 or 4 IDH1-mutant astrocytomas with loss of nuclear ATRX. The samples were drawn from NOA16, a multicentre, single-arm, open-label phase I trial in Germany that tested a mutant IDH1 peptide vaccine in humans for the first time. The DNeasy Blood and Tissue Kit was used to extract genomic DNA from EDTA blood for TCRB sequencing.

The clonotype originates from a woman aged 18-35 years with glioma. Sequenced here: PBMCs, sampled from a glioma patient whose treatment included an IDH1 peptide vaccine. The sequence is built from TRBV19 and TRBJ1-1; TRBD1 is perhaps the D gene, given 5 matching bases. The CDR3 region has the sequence CASSILSGTEAFF. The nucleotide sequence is TGTGCCAGTAGTATACTCTCCGGGACGGAAGCTTTCTTT.